The T cell receptor beta chain under discussion was sequenced for a study of radiation and T cells in renal cell carcinoma. Stated time point: blood 4 weeks post-SBRT, at nephrectomy. As to treatment: 15 Gy SBRT to primary tumor, nephrectomy 4 weeks later. Nephrectomy followed 15 Gy stereotactic body radiation by 4 weeks. Radiation-treated patients gave blood at baseline, week 2 and week 4. The protocol was immunoSEQ multiplex PCR, while the TCRdb copy is restricted to in-frame clones and leaves out a portion. The data show approximately 150,000 clones, about 88% seen once. Germline V gene lookup returns CDR1 MGHDK and CDR2 SYGVNS. Trimming took 3 bases from V and 4 from J, leaving 7 bases between them. The CDR3 has 12 amino acids. Study-level findings and limits: Top tumor clonotypes rose in blood 2 weeks post-radiation, then contracted. No pretreatment tumor biopsies were available for baseline clonotypes.

The count of this clone is one. The antigen is not known. J is TRBJ2-7 and V is TRBV25-1, with no clear D. The specimen comprised blood, sampled from a patient whose treatment included radiotherapy and nephrectomy. The TCR comes from a woman between 45 and 65 years old with renal cell carcinoma. The CDR3 loop reads CASSDKFYEQYF. CDR3 DNA sequence: TGTGCCAGCAGTGACAAATTTTACGAGCAGTACTTC.